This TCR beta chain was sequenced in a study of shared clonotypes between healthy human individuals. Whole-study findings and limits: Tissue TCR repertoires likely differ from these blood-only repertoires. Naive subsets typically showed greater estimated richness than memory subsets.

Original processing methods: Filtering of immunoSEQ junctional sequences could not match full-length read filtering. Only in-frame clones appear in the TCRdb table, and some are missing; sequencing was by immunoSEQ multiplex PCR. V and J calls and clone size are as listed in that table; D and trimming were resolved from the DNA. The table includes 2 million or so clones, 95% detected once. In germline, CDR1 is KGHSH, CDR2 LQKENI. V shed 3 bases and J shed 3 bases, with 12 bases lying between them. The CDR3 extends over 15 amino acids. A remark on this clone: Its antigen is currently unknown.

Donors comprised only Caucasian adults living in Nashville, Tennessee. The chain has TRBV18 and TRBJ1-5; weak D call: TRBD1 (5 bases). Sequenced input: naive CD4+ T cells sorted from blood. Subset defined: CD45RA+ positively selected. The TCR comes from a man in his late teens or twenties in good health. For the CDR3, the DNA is TGTGCCAGCTCACCGGCGGGGGGTTCCAATCAGCCCCAGCATTTT. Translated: CASSPAGGSNQPQHF.